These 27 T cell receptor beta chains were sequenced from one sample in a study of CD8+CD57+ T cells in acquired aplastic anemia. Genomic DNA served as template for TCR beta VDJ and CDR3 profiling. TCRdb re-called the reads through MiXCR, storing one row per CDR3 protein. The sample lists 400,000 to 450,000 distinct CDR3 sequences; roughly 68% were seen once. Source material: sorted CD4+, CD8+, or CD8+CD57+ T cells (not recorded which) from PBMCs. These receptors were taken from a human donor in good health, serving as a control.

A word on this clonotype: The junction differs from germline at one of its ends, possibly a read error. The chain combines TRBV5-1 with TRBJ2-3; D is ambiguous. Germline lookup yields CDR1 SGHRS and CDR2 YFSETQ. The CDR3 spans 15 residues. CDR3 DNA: TGTGCCAGCAGCCCCCGCATGGGTGGCACAGATACGCAGTATTTT. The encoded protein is CASSPRMGGTDTQYF.

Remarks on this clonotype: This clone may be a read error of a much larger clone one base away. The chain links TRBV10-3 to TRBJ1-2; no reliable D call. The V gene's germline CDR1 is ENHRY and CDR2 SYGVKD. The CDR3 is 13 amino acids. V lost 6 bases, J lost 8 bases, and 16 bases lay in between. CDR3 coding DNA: TGTGCCATCAGAACCGTCCCTGGGCGAGGCTACACCTTC. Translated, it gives CAIRTVPGRGYTF.

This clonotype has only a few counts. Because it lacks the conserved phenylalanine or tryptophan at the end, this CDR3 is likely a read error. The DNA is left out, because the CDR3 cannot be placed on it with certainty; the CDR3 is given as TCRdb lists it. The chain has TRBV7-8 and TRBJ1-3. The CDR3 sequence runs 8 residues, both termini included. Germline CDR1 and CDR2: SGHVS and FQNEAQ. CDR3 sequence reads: CASSLTVA.

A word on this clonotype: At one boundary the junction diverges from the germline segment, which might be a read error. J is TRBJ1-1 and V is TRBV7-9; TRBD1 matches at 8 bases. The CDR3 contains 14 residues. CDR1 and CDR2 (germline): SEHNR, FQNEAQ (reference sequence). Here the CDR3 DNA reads TGTGCCAGCAGCTTAGCTAGACAGGGGAATGGCTACACCTTT. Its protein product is CASSLARQGNGYTF.

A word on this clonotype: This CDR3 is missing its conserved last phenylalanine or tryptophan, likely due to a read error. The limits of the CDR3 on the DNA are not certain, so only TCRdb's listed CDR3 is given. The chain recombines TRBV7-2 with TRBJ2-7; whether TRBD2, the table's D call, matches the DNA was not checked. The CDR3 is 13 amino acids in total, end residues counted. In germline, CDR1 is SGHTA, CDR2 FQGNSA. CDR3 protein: CASSFSARPYGYT.

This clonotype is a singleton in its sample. This CDR3 is CASSMTGTNEPQHF. CDR3 nucleotides: TGTGCCAGCAGCATGACAGGGACGAATGAGCCCCAGCATTTT. This chain connects TRBV5-4 to TRBJ1-5, with 7 bases matching TRBD1. CDR3 length: 14 residues. The germline V gene encodes CDR1 SGHNT and CDR2 YYREEE (reference sequence). The V gene end was trimmed by 4 bases and the J gene end by 8 bases; junction bases not matched to a gene: 9.

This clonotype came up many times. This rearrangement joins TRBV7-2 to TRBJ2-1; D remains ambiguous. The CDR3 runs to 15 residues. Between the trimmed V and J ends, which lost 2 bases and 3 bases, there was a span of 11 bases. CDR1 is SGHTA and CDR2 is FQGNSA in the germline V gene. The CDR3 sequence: CASSLSPPLYNEQFF. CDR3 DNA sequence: TGTGCCAGCAGCTTATCCCCTCCCCTCTACAATGAGCAGTTCTTC. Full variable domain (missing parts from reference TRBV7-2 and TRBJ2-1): GAGVSQSPSNKVTEKGKDVELRCDPISGHTALYWYRQSLGQGLEFLIYFQGNSAPDKSGLPSDRFSAERTGGSVSTLTIQRTQQEDSAVYLCASSLSPPLYNEQFFGPGTRLTVL.

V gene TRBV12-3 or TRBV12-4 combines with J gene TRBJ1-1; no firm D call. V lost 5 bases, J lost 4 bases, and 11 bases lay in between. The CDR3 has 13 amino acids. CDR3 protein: CASSLDMGTEAFF. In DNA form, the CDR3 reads TGTGCCAGCAGTCTAGACATGGGCACTGAAGCTTTCTTT.

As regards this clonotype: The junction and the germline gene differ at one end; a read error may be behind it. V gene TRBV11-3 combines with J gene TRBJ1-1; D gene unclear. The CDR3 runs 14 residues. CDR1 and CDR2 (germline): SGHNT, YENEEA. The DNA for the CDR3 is TGTGCCAGCAGTTCTCGGACGGCGAACACTGTAGCTTTCTTT. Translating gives CASSSRTANTVAFF.

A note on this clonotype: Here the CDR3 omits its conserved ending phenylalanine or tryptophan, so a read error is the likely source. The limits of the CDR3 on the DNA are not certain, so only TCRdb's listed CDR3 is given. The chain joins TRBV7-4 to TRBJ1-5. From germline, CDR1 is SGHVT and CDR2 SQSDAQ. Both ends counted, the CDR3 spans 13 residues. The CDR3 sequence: CASSLEGDEPYHL.

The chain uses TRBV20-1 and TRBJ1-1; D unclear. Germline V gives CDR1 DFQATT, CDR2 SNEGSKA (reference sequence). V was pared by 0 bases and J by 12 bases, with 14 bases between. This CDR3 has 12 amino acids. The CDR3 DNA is TGCAGTGCTAGAGATCTGGGTCCGGCCCCTTTCTTT. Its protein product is CSARDLGPAPFF.

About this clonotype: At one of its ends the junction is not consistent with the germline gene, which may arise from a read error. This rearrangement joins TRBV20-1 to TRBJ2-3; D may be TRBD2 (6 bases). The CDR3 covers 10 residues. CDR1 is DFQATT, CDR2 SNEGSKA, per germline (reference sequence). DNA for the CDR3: TGCAGTGGTCGGCGGGATACTCAGTGTTTT. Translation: CSGRRDTQCF.

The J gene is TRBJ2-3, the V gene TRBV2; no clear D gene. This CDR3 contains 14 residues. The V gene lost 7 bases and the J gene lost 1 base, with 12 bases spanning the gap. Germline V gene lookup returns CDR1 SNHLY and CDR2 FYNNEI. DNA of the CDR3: TGTGCCAGCATGTTGGGCCTCGGCACAGATACGCAGTATTTT. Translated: CASMLGLGTDTQYF.

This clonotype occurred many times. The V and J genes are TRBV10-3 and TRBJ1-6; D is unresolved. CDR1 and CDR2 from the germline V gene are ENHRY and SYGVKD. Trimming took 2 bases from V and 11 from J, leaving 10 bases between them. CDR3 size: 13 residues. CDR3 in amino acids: CAISEGRQAPLHF. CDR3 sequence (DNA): TGTGCCATCAGTGAGGGCAGGCAAGCACCCCTCCACTTT.

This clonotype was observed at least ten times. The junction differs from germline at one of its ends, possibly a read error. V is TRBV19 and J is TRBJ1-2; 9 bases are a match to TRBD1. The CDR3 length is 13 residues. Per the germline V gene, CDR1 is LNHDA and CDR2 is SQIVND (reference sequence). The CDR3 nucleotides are TGCGCCAGCTCCCCGGACAGGGGCTATGGCTACACCTTC. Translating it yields CASSPDRGYGYTF.

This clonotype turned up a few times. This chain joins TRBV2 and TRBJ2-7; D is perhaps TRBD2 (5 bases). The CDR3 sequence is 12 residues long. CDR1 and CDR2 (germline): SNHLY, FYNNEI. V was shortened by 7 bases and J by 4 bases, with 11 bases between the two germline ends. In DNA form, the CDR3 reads TGTGCCAGCAATCAGGACTCTTACGAGCAGTACTTC. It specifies CASNQDSYEQYF.

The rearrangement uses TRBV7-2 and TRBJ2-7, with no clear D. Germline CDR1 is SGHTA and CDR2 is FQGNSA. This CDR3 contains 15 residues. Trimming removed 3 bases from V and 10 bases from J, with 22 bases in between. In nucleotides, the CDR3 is TGTGCCAGCAGCTTCGCCGGAGACCTAAACTCACACCAGTACTTC. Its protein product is CASSFAGDLNSHQYF.

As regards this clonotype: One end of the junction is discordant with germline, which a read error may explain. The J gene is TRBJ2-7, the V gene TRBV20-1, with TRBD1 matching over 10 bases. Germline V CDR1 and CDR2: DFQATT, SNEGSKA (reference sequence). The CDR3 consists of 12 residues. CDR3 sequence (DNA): TGCAGTGCTCTTGACAGGGGGCACGAGGAGTACTTC. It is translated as CSALDRGHEEYF.

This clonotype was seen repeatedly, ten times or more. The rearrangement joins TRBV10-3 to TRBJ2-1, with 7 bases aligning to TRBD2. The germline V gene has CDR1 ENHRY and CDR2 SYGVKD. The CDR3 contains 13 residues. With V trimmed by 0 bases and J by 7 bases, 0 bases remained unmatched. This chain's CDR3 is CAISESSGNEQFF. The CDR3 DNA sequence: TGTGCCATCAGTGAGTCTAGCGGGAATGAGCAGTTCTTC.

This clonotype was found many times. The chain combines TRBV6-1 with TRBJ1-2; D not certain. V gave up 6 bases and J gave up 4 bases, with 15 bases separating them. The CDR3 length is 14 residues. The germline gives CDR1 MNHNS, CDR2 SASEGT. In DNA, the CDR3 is TGTGCCAGCAGCCCGCGGGGTGGTACCTATGGCTACACCTTC. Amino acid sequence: CASSPRGGTYGYTF.

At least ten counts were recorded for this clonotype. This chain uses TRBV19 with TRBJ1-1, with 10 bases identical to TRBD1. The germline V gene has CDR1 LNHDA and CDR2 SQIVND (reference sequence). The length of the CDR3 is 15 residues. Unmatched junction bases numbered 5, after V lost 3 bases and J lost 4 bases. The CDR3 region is CASSIPGQGSTEAFF. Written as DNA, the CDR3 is TGTGCCAGTAGTATCCCGGGACAGGGGAGCACTGAAGCTTTCTTT.

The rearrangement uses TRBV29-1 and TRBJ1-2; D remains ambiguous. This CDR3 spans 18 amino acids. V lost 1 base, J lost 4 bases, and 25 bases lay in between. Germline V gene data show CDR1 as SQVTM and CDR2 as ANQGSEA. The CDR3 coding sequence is TGCAGCGTTGAAGTTTCGGAGGGCAGGTCCTTCCATATCTATGGCTACACCTTC. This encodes CSVEVSEGRSFHIYGYTF.

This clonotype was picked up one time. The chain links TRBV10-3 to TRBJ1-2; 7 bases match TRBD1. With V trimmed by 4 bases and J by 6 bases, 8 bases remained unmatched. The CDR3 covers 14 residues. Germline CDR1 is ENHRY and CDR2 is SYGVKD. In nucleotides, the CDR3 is TGTGCCATCAGTGGCCGGGACAGATTTGATGGCTACACCTTC. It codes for CAISGRDRFDGYTF.

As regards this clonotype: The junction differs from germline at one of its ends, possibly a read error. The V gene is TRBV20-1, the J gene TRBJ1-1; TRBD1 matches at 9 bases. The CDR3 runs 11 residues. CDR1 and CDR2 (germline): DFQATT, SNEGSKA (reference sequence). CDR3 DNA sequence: TGCAGTGCTCCGGGACAGGGAATCGCTGTCTTT. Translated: CSAPGQGIAVF.

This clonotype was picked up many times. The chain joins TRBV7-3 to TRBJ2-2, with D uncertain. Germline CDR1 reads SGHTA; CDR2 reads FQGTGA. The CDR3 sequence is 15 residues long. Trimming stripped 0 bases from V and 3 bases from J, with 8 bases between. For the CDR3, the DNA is TGTGCCAGCAGCTTAACGGGCTTGGACACCGGGGAGCTGTTTTTT. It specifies CASSLTGLDTGELFF.

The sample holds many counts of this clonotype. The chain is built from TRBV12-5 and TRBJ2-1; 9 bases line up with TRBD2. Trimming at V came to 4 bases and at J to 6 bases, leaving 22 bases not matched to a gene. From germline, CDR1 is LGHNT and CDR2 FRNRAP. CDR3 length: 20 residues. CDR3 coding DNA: TGTGCTAGTGGTTCTCCCTCAAAACCCCCAGCGGGGGGTTACGTCAATGAGCAGTTCTTC. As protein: CASGSPSKPPAGGYVNEQFF.

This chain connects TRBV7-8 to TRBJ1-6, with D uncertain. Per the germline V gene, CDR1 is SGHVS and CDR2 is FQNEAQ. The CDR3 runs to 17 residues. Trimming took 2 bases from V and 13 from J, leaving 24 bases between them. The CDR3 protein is CASSLRQNTGDMSPLHF. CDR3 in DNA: TGTGCCAGCAGCTTACGCCAGAACACCGGGGATATGTCTCCCCTCCACTTT.